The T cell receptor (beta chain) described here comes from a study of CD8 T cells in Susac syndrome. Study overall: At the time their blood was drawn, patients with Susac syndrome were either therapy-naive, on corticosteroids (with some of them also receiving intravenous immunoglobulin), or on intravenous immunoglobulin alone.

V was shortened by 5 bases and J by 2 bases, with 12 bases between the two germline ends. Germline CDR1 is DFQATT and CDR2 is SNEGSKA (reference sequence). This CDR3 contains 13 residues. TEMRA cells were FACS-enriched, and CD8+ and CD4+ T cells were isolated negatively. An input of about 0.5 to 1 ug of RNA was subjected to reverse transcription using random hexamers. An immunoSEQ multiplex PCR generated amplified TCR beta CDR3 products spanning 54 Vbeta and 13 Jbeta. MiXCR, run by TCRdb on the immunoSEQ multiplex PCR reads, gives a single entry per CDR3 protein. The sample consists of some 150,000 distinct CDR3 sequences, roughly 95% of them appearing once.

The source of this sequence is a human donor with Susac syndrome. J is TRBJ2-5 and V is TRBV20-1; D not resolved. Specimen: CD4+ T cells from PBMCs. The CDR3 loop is CSAAGIGQETQYF. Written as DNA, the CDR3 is TGCAGTGCTGCAGGTATTGGGCAAGAGACCCAGTACTTC.